Below, 12 T cell receptor beta chains from the same sample are listed, as sequenced in a study of blood T cell repertoires in COVID-19. Libraries were prepared by immunoSEQ multiplex PCR; TCRdb keeps only in-frame clonotypes and omits some of them. The sample lists fewer than 120,000 clones; 72% were seen once. What was sequenced was peripheral blood. All receptors come from a woman between 55 and 75 years old with acute or convalescent COVID-19.

The gene calls are TRBV18 and TRBJ2-2; no firm D call. The V gene's germline CDR1 is KGHSH and CDR2 LQKENI. Trimming took 7 bases from V and 1 from J, leaving 16 bases between them. The CDR3 contains 16 residues. CDR3 amino acids: CASFTNRGWNTGELFF. CDR3 bases: TGTGCCAGCTTCACCAACCGAGGCTGGAACACCGGGGAGCTGTTTTTT.

This rearrangement joins TRBV7-6 to TRBJ1-2; perhaps TRBD1 as D (5 bases). The germline V and J ends were trimmed by 3 bases and 4 bases, with 9 bases remaining between them. The V gene's germline CDR1 is SGHVS and CDR2 FNYEAQ. CDR3 length equals 13 residues. The CDR3 here is CASSFPGFYGYTF. In DNA, the CDR3 is TGTGCCAGCAGCTTCCCAGGGTTCTATGGCTACACCTTC. The whole variable domain, remainder taken from reference TRBV7-6 and TRBJ1-2, is GAGVSQSPRYKVTKRGQDVALRCDPISGHVSLYWYRQALGQGPEFLTYFNYEAQQDKSGLPNDRFSAERPEGSISTLTIQRTEQRDSAMYRCASSFPGFYGYTFGSGTRLTVV.

This clone has only a few counts. V is TRBV9 and J is TRBJ1-3, with a possible D match to TRBD1 (6 bases). In germline, CDR1 is SGDLS, CDR2 YYNGEE. V was shortened by 0 bases and J by 11 bases, with 15 bases between the two germline ends. This CDR3 spans 14 amino acids. The chain's CDR3 is CASSVGQASWPIYF. DNA of the CDR3: TGTGCCAGCAGCGTAGGACAGGCCTCATGGCCCATATATTTT.

The chain couples TRBV2 to TRBJ2-5, with D possibly being TRBD2 (5 bases). The V end was cut by 8 bases, the J end by 5 bases, with 9 bases between. Germline lookup yields CDR1 SNHLY and CDR2 FYNNEI. The CDR3 totals 11 residues. The CDR3 loop is CASGRRETQYF. The DNA for the CDR3 is TGTGCCAGCGGGCGGAGGGAGACCCAGTACTTC.

This chain connects TRBV30 to TRBJ1-3; D is unclear. The CDR3 spans 11 residues. V was pared by 0 bases and J by 10 bases, with 7 bases between. Germline CDR1 reads GTSNPN; CDR2 reads SVGIG (reference sequence). CDR3 region: CAWSVLKTIYF. The DNA of the CDR3 is TGTGCCTGGAGTGTACTTAAGACCATATATTTT.

This chain uses TRBV18 with TRBJ1-1, with TRBD1 matching over 9 bases. This CDR3 spans 16 amino acids. V gave up 2 bases and J gave up 0 bases; unmatched junction bases: 4. Germline V gene sequence: CDR1 KGHSH, CDR2 LQKENI. In DNA form, the CDR3 reads TGTGCCAGCTCACCAGTCGGACAGGGGATGAACACTGAAGCTTTCTTT. It yields the protein CASSPVGQGMNTEAFF. Filled out from reference TRBV18 and TRBJ1-1, the complete variable domain reads NAGVMQNPRHLVRRRGQEARLRCSPMKGHSHVYWYRQLPEEGLKFMVYLQKENIIDESGMPKERFSAEFPKEGPSILRIQQVVRGDSAAYFCASSPVGQGMNTEAFFGQGTRLTVV.

This chain links TRBV2 with TRBJ2-7; 10 bases map to TRBD1. The germline CDR1 and CDR2 sequences are SNHLY and FYNNEI. V lost 9 bases and J lost 2; bases outside the gene matches: 7. This CDR3 has 14 amino acids. The CDR3 sequence is CASLAGTGAYEQYF. CDR3 bases: TGTGCCAGTCTTGCCGGGACAGGGGCCTACGAGCAGTACTTC. Together with reference TRBV2 and TRBJ2-7, the CDR3 gives the full variable domain: EPEVTQTPSHQVTQMGQEVILRCVPISNHLYFYWYRQILGQKVEFLVSFYNNEISEKSEIFDDQFSVERPDGSNFTLKIRSTKLEDSAMYFCASLAGTGAYEQYFGPGTRLTVT.

The chain carries TRBV5-1 and TRBJ2-3; tentatively, D is TRBD1 (5 bases). CDR3 length: 16 amino acids. Germline loops: CDR1 SGHRS, CDR2 YFSETQ. V was pared by 2 bases and J by 0 bases, with 13 bases between. The CDR3 sequence is CASSLQDSASTDTQYF. The CDR3 DNA reads as TGCGCCAGCAGCTTACAAGACAGTGCTAGCACAGATACGCAGTATTTT.

The sample holds a few counts of this clone. The CDR3 region has the DNA TGTGCCAGCAGGCCTTACAGGGTAGATACGCAGTATTTT. Translated: CASRPYRVDTQYF. V and J are TRBV7-2 and TRBJ2-3; D might be TRBD1 (6 bases). V gave up 6 bases and J gave up 5 bases, with 12 bases separating them. Germline CDR1 is SGHTA and CDR2 is FQGNSA. The CDR3 is 13 amino acids. The whole variable domain, remainder taken from reference TRBV7-2 and TRBJ2-3, is GAGVSQSPSNKVTEKGKDVELRCDPISGHTALYWYRQSLGQGLEFLIYFQGNSAPDKSGLPSDRFSAERTGGSVSTLTIQRTQQEDSAVYLCASRPYRVDTQYFGPGTRLTVL.

This clone was counted between two and nine times. This chain links TRBV18 with TRBJ2-2, with D possibly matching TRBD1 (5 bases). Germline loops: CDR1 KGHSH, CDR2 LQKENI. The CDR3 extends over 12 amino acids. V was cut by 6 bases and J by 7 bases, with 9 bases left in between. CDR3 nucleotides: TGTGCCAGCTCCCCAAGGGGCGGGGAGCTGTTTTTT. Its protein product is CASSPRGGELFF.

This clone has just one count. The chain has TRBV5-1 and TRBJ2-1; 9 bases are a match to TRBD2. This CDR3 has 14 amino acids. CDR1 SGHRS and CDR2 YFSETQ come from the germline V gene. Trimming cost V 2 bases and J 7 bases; bases outside gene matches: 4. The CDR3 DNA is TGCGCCAGCAGCTTCCGCGGGGGGGGGAATGAGCAGTTCTTC. Its protein product is CASSFRGGGNEQFF.

In its sample, this clone was seen once. At one boundary the junction diverges from the germline segment, which might be a read error. The rearrangement links TRBV30 to TRBJ2-5; 7 nucleotides align to TRBD2. Germline CDR1 and CDR2: GTSNPN and SVGIG (reference sequence). This CDR3 is built from 15 residues. The chain's CDR3 is CAWSWGGGRGEGANF. Here the CDR3 DNA reads TGTGCCTGGAGCTGGGGCGGGGGACGCGGTGAAGGGGCGAACTTC.